This is a list of T cell receptor beta chains from one sample in a study of blood T cell repertoires in COVID-19. The repertoire was sequenced with immunoSEQ multiplex PCR; TCRdb's copy has only in-frame clones and lacks some. This sample carries roughly 120,000 clones, about 84% of them seen once, and the ten largest clones take about 5.4%. Sequencing was done on a sample of peripheral blood. These receptors were obtained from a human donor in a cohort sampled during active COVID-19. CDR3s leave out the opening cysteine and the closing phenylalanine or tryptophan. Size values are once, few and many counts, or a class for expanded clones, and some rows have none.

TRBV4-3	NA	ASSPSRGGSYNEQF
TRBV27	NA	ASSLRGTGNTIY
TRBV11-2	NA	ASSLALEDYNEQF
TRBV28	NA	ASRTGLGQGNEQF
TRBV5-6	NA	ASSLEAAGEVSDTQY
TRBV7-2	NA	ASSPRGAYYGYT
TRBV7-9	few	ASSLAVSGIRGNYEQY
TRBV29-1	NA	SVEGRWLAGVSSYNEQF
TRBV6-2/TRBV6-3	NA	ASSYHGTSGSGPLNNEQF
TRBV19	NA	ASSFPLGPSSYNEQF
TRBV10-3	NA	AISENPLTSRNEQF
TRBV10-1	NA	ASSERTSGNGEQF
TRBV28	NA	ASGGYGYT